The 7 T cell receptor beta chains reported below all come from one sample, sequenced in a study of breast tumors, draining lymph nodes, adjacent tissues. Breast cancer patients provided tissue from their axillary draining lymph nodes. A single record per CDR3 protein comes from TCRdb applying MiXCR to the multiplex PCR reads. The sample has about 230,000 distinct CDR3 sequences, roughly 32% seen once. The sample consisted of axillary lymph node tissue. The receptors originated from a female donor with breast cancer. Some clones in this sample may be carry-over from other donors' samples.

This clonotype was observed at least ten times. The chain uses TRBV15 and TRBJ2-5; the D gene is possibly TRBD2 (6 bases). Germline lookup yields CDR1 LNHNV and CDR2 YYDKDF (reference sequence). This CDR3 is 13 amino acids long. The germline V and J ends were trimmed by 3 bases and 3 bases, with 8 bases remaining between them. The CDR3 region is CATSSWGEETQYF. In DNA form, the CDR3 reads TGTGCCACCAGCAGTTGGGGGGAAGAGACCCAGTACTTC. Complete variable domain (other parts from reference TRBV15 and TRBJ2-5): DAMVIQNPRYQVTQFGKPVTLSCSQTLNHNVMYWYQQKSSQAPKLLFHYYDKDFNNEADTPDNFQSRRPNTSFCFLDIRSPGLGDTAMYLCATSSWGEETQYFGPGTRLLVL.

This clonotype was recorded once. The genes are TRBV19 and TRBJ2-1, with D possibly being TRBD1 (7 bases). The length of the CDR3 is 16 residues. Per germline, CDR1 LNHDA and CDR2 SQIVND (reference sequence). V was clipped by 3 bases and J by 8 bases, with 20 bases between them. The CDR3 DNA reads TGTGCCAGTAGTATCTCAGGGGGAGGTGTGGTCGATGAGCAGTTCTTC. Its protein is CASSISGGGVVDEQFF.

Ten or more counts support this clonotype. V usage is TRBV7-9 and J usage is TRBJ2-7; D remains unclear. Deletions cut 5 bases from V and 0 bases from J, with 8 bases between. This CDR3 contains 13 residues. Germline CDR1 SEHNR, CDR2 FQNEAQ (reference sequence). The CDR3 sequence is CASSKDGSYEQYF. The CDR3 region has the DNA TGTGCCAGCAGCAAGGACGGCTCCTACGAGCAGTACTTC.

This clonotype was found many times. The chain links TRBV7-9 to TRBJ1-2; the D is unclear. The germline CDR1 and CDR2 sequences are SEHNR and FQNEAQ (reference sequence). This CDR3 has 14 amino acids. V dropped 1 base and J dropped 4 bases, with 10 bases sitting between them. The CDR3 here is CASSLDNGFYGYTF. The DNA for the CDR3 is TGTGCCAGCAGCTTAGATAACGGATTCTATGGCTACACCTTC.

This clonotype was observed a handful of times. A much larger clone sits a single nucleotide away, making a read error possible. The V call is TRBV6-5, the J call TRBJ1-2; D perhaps matches TRBD1 (5 bases). Per the germline V gene, CDR1 is MNHEY and CDR2 is SVGAGI. CDR3 length: 13 residues. V lost 7 bases, J lost 7 bases, and 16 bases lay in between. The CDR3 coding sequence is TGTGCCAGCACTCATGACGCAGGGAGTGGCTACACCTTC. Protein product: CASTHDAGSGYTF.

This clonotype was counted many times. This chain links TRBV6-5 with TRBJ2-5; 8 bases agree with TRBD2. V shed 7 bases, J shed 5 bases, and the junction held 12 bases outside the gene matches. The CDR3 totals 15 residues. The germline V gene has CDR1 MNHEY and CDR2 SVGAGI. The CDR3 protein is CASTLRGGGGETQYF. DNA of the CDR3: TGTGCCAGCACCTTACGGGGGGGAGGAGGTGAGACCCAGTACTTC.

In its sample, this clonotype was seen once. This rearrangement joins TRBV20-1 to TRBJ1-1; 10 bases align to TRBD1. CDR1 DFQATT and CDR2 SNEGSKA come from the germline V gene (reference sequence). The CDR3 is 13 residues long. V was pared by 4 bases and J by 10 bases, with 9 bases of the junction left unmatched. The CDR3 DNA is TGCAGTGCTATTCGGACAGGGGGGAGGGTAGCTTTCTTT. Encoded protein: CSAIRTGGRVAFF.